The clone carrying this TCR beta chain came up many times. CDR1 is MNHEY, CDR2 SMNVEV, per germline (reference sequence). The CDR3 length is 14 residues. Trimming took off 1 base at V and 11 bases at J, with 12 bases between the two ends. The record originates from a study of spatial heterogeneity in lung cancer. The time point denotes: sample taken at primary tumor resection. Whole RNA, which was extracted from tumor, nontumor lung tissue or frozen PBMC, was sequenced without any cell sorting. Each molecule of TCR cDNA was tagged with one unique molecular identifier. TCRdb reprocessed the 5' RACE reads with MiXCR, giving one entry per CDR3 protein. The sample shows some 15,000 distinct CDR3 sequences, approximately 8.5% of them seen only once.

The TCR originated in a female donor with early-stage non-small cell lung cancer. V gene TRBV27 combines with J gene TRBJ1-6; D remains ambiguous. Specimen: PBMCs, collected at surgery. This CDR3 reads CASSLFRDRTPLHF. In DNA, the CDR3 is TGTGCCAGCAGTTTATTCCGGGATCGAACACCCCTCCACTTT.